The 31 T cell receptor beta chains presented below share a single source sample, sequenced in a study of PD-L1 blockade in urothelial cancer. The protocol was immunoSEQ multiplex PCR, while the TCRdb copy is restricted to in-frame clones and leaves out a portion. Of more than 95,000 clones in the sample, around 86% are singletons; the top ten hold about 2.4%. The time point is: peripheral blood 6 weeks after treatment start. Specimen: PBMCs, collected around atezolizumab (anti-PD-L1) treatment. The receptor set was obtained from a man aged 45 to 65 with urothelial cancer.

The J gene is TRBJ1-5, the V gene TRBV4-1, with D possibly TRBD1 on 6 matching bases. Germline V gene lookup returns CDR1 MGHRA and CDR2 YSYEKL. This CDR3 has 16 amino acids. The V end was cut by 4 bases, the J end by 0 bases, with 13 bases between. The DNA for the CDR3 is TGCGCCAGCAGCCGAGCGGACAGAGATAGCAATCAGCCCCAGCATTTT. Amino acid sequence: CASSRADRDSNQPQHF.

The table lists this clone with a few counts. The chain has TRBV19 and TRBJ1-6; D gene unclear. V dropped 2 bases and J dropped 6 bases, with 8 bases sitting between them. Germline V CDR1 and CDR2: LNHDA, SQIVND (reference sequence). The CDR3 totals 14 residues. The CDR3 bases are TGTGCCAGTAGTATATCCACGGTTAATTCACCCCTCCACTTT. The encoded protein is CASSISTVNSPLHF.

V is TRBV30 and J is TRBJ1-5; 8 nucleotides align to TRBD1. Germline V CDR1 and CDR2: GTSNPN, SVGIG (reference sequence). V lost 1 base and J lost 4; bases outside the gene matches: 6. The length of the CDR3 is 15 residues. The CDR3 DNA reads as TGTGCCTGGAGTGGGGCAGGGGGCTGGAATCAGCCCCAGCATTTT. It specifies CAWSGAGGWNQPQHF.

The CDR3 sequence: CASSVDSSGRGVETQYF. The CDR3 DNA reads as TGTGCCAGCAGCGTAGATTCGAGCGGGAGAGGGGTGGAGACCCAGTACTTC. The J gene is TRBJ2-5, the V gene TRBV9; 8 bases line up with TRBD2. V shed 0 bases, J shed 5 bases, and the junction held 12 bases outside the gene matches. In germline, CDR1 is SGDLS, CDR2 YYNGEE. The CDR3 runs 17 residues.

On this clone itself: The junction departs from germline at one end; a sequencing error may be responsible. The chain couples TRBV19 to TRBJ1-2, with D maybe TRBD1 (6 bases). Germline V CDR1 and CDR2: LNHDA, SQIVND (reference sequence). This CDR3 has 12 residues. As DNA, the CDR3 is TGTGCCAGTAGAGGGGGTAACCATGGCTACACCTTC. It yields the protein CASRGGNHGYTF.

The J gene is TRBJ2-7, the V gene TRBV28; D is unclear. The CDR3 runs to 13 residues. CDR1 MDHEN and CDR2 SYDVKM come from the germline V gene. Trimming removed 1 base at V and 2 bases at J, with 6 bases between. The chain's CDR3 is CASSLSVAYEQYF. For the CDR3, the DNA is TGTGCCAGCAGTTTATCGGTTGCCTACGAGCAGTACTTC.

This clone was observed a handful of times. The V call is TRBV19, the J call TRBJ1-2, with TRBD1 matching 12 bases. The CDR3 loop spans 14 amino acids. V trimming: 7 bases; J trimming: 7 bases; junction bases outside the gene matches: 7. CDR1 and CDR2 (germline): LNHDA, SQIVND (reference sequence). The CDR3 sequence: CASKAGTGGFGYTF. As DNA, the CDR3 is TGTGCCAGTAAAGCCGGGACAGGGGGCTTTGGCTACACCTTC.

This chain uses TRBV28 with TRBJ2-4, with 9 bases matching TRBD2. CDR1 is MDHEN and CDR2 is SYDVKM in the germline V gene. The ends lost 8 bases at V and 8 bases at J; junction bases unmatched: 10. The CDR3 spans 14 residues. CDR3 protein: CASGSPSGIDIQYF. The CDR3 nucleotides are TGTGCCAGCGGATCGCCTAGCGGGATTGACATTCAGTACTTC. The entire variable domain, with the rest obtained from reference TRBV28 and TRBJ2-4, is as follows: DVKVTQSSRYLVKRTGEKVFLECVQDMDHENMFWYRQDPGLGLRLIYFSYDVKMKEKGDIPEGYSVSREKKERFSLILESASTNQTSMYLCASGSPSGIDIQYFGAGTRLSVL.

This clone is a singleton in its sample. The chain employs TRBV5-8 and TRBJ2-7; 14 bases are shared with TRBD2. CDR1 and CDR2 from the germline V gene are SGHTS and YDEGEE. This CDR3 comprises 13 residues. The J segment lost 9 bases and the V segment lost 4 bases, leaving 3 bases of the junction unmatched. The CDR3 DNA reads as TGTGCCAGCAGCATAGGACTAGCGGGAGGGCAGTACTTC. Amino acids: CASSIGLAGGQYF.

The rearrangement uses TRBV2 and TRBJ2-1; 8 nucleotides line up with TRBD2. This CDR3 is 14 amino acids long. Germline loops: CDR1 SNHLY, CDR2 FYNNEI. With 4 bases clipped from V and 4 bases from J, the junction kept 3 bases outside the gene matches. CDR3 coding DNA: TGTGCCAGCAGTGCACTAGCGGCATACAATGAGCAGTTCTTC. It translates to CASSALAAYNEQFF.

The V gene is TRBV6-6, the J gene TRBJ1-6, with D possibly TRBD1 on 5 matching bases. V lost 4 bases and J 7 bases, leaving 14 bases between the germline ends. The CDR3 has 15 amino acids. From germline, CDR1 is MNHNY and CDR2 SVGAGI (reference sequence). CDR3 loop: CASSSGPPWNSPLHF. The CDR3 DNA follows: TGTGCCAGCAGTTCAGGGCCGCCTTGGAATTCACCCCTCCACTTT.

The V gene is TRBV19, the J gene TRBJ2-7, with 7 bases aligning to TRBD1. Germline CDR1 is LNHDA and CDR2 is SQIVND (reference sequence). The CDR3 loop spans 12 amino acids. The V segment lost 5 bases and the J segment 10 bases; nucleotides outside the gene matches: 8. CDR3 region: CASSPRQGLQYF. CDR3 in DNA: TGTGCCAGTAGTCCAAGACAGGGCCTACAGTACTTC. The entire variable domain, with the rest obtained from reference TRBV19 and TRBJ2-7, is as follows: DGGITQSPKYLFRKEGQNVTLSCEQNLNHDAMYWYRQDPGQGLRLIYYSQIVNDFQKGDIAEGYSVSREKKESFPLTVTSAQKNPTAFYLCASSPRQGLQYFGPGTRLTVT.

The chain couples TRBV5-1 to TRBJ1-1; D ambiguous. V was trimmed by 0 bases and J by 3 bases, leaving 6 bases between them. Germline V gives CDR1 SGHRS, CDR2 YFSETQ. This CDR3 is 13 amino acids long. CDR3 nucleotides: TGCGCCAGCAGCTTGGAACAGTACACTGAAGCTTTCTTT. It yields the protein CASSLEQYTEAFF.

The CDR3 loop is CASSSPTGGGMSYEQYF. The CDR3 DNA reads as TGTGCCAGCAGCTCGCCGACAGGGGGTGGAATGAGCTACGAGCAGTACTTC. This rearrangement joins TRBV11-2 to TRBJ2-7; 9 bases line up with TRBD1. Trimming at V came to 4 bases and at J to 3 bases, leaving 13 bases not matched to a gene. From germline, CDR1 is SGHAT and CDR2 FQNNGV. The CDR3 length is 17 residues.

The chain employs TRBV21-1 and TRBJ2-7; TRBD2, as called in the table, went unchecked against the DNA. TRBV21-1 is marked as a pseudogene. The CDR3 runs to 14 residues. CDR3 residues: CASAGGREVYEQYF. CDR3 nucleotides: TGTGCCAGCGCAGGTGGGCGGGAGGTCTACGAGCAGTACTTC.

Written as DNA, the CDR3 is TGTGCCAGCAGCCGCAGCGGGGGGCTTTACAATGAGCAGTTCTTC. Amino acid sequence: CASSRSGGLYNEQFF. The J gene is TRBJ2-1, the V gene TRBV7-3; TRBD2 aligns across 9 bases. V lost 5 bases to trimming and J lost 4 bases; unmatched junction nucleotides: 6. The CDR3 contains 15 residues. Germline V gives CDR1 SGHTA, CDR2 FQGTGA.

The rearrangement uses TRBV4-1 and TRBJ2-1; 16 positions agree with TRBD2. V shed 4 bases and J 6 bases; nucleotides not matched to a gene: 3. Germline CDR1 is MGHRA and CDR2 is YSYEKL. The CDR3 is made up of 16 amino acids. The CDR3 sequence: CASSRGLAGGVNEQFF. DNA of the CDR3: TGCGCCAGCAGCCGGGGACTAGCGGGAGGGGTCAATGAGCAGTTCTTC.

The chain uses TRBV28 and TRBJ2-1, with a weak D call TRBD2 (6 bases). There are 14 residues in the CDR3. Germline CDR1 reads MDHEN; CDR2 reads SYDVKM. V lost 10 bases, J lost 9 bases, and 22 bases lay in between. Written as DNA, the CDR3 is TGTGCCATCCGGGCCGCAAGCAGGAGGGGTGAGCAGTTCTTC. The encoded protein is CAIRAASRRGEQFF.

The chain couples TRBV19 to TRBJ2-2, with D uncertain. Germline V gene lookup returns CDR1 LNHDA and CDR2 SQIVND (reference sequence). Trimming removed 7 bases from V and 3 bases from J, with 18 bases in between. The CDR3 sequence is 16 residues long. CDR3 loop: CASKPHGLGDTGELFF. The CDR3 nucleotides are TGTGCCAGTAAACCCCACGGTCTAGGCGACACCGGGGAGCTGTTTTTT. Full variable domain (rest looked up from reference TRBV19 and TRBJ2-2): DGGITQSPKYLFRKEGQNVTLSCEQNLNHDAMYWYRQDPGQGLRLIYYSQIVNDFQKGDIAEGYSVSREKKESFPLTVTSAQKNPTAFYLCASKPHGLGDTGELFFGEGSRLTVL.

V gene TRBV5-1 combines with J gene TRBJ2-1, with TRBD2 identical over 10 bases. V lost 4 bases and J lost 4; bases outside the gene matches: 8. CDR3 length: 16 amino acids. Germline lookup yields CDR1 SGHRS and CDR2 YFSETQ. Written as DNA, the CDR3 is TGCGCCAGCAGCCTTATCCTAGCGGGAGTGTACAATGAGCAGTTCTTC. This sequence encodes CASSLILAGVYNEQFF.

A few counts support this clone. The rearrangement uses TRBV28 and TRBJ1-1; 8 bases are a match to TRBD1. The CDR3 loop spans 13 amino acids. Germline CDR1 is MDHEN and CDR2 is SYDVKM. The V and J ends lost 7 bases and 0 bases, in that order; junction bases with no gene match: 1. CDR3 residues: CASTTGVNTEAFF. Here the CDR3 DNA reads TGTGCCAGCACGACAGGGGTGAACACTGAAGCTTTCTTT.

The rearrangement joins TRBV28 to TRBJ1-6; the D is unclear. Germline CDR1 MDHEN, CDR2 SYDVKM. V shed 4 bases and J shed 6 bases, with 7 bases lying between them. The CDR3 spans 13 residues. CDR3 DNA sequence: TGTGCCAGCAGTTCCCCTATTAATTCACCCCTCCACTTT. Protein sequence: CASSSPINSPLHF.

The rearrangement joins TRBV5-1 to TRBJ1-2; TRBD1 is a possible D gene (6 bases). Germline assignment: CDR1 SGHRS and CDR2 YFSETQ. V gave up 4 bases and J gave up 6 bases, with 10 bases separating them. This CDR3 spans 12 amino acids. The chain's CDR3 is CASSETGDGYTF. CDR3 nucleotide sequence: TGCGCCAGCAGCGAGACAGGTGATGGCTACACCTTC.

The chain couples TRBV5-1 to TRBJ2-7; possibly TRBD2 for D (6 bases). Germline values: CDR1 SGHRS, CDR2 YFSETQ. There are 15 residues in the CDR3. V was pared by 0 bases and J by 7 bases, with 17 bases between. CDR3: CASSLEERSLAEQYF. The CDR3 DNA follows: TGCGCCAGCAGCTTGGAGGAACGAAGTCTAGCGGAGCAGTACTTC. Full variable domain (rest looked up from reference TRBV5-1 and TRBJ2-7): KAGVTQTPRYLIKTRGQQVTLSCSPISGHRSVSWYQQTPGQGLQFLFEYFSETQRNKGNFPGRFSGRQFSNSRSEMNVSTLELGDSALYLCASSLEERSLAEQYFGPGTRLTVT.

V gene TRBV2 combines with J gene TRBJ2-3; 7 bases line up with TRBD1. Germline CDR1 and CDR2: SNHLY and FYNNEI. The CDR3 is made up of 15 amino acids. Germline trimming cut 5 bases from V and 2 bases from J; bases unmatched to any gene: 7. CDR3 nucleotide sequence: TGTGCCAGCAGTCCCTGGGACAGCCACACAGATACGCAGTATTTT. Translating it yields CASSPWDSHTDTQYF. Supplemented by reference TRBV2 and TRBJ2-3, the full variable domain reads EPEVTQTPSHQVTQMGQEVILRCVPISNHLYFYWYRQILGQKVEFLVSFYNNEISEKSEIFDDQFSVERPDGSNFTLKIRSTKLEDSAMYFCASSPWDSHTDTQYFGPGTRLTVL.

V usage is TRBV19 and J usage is TRBJ1-3; D perhaps matches TRBD1 (5 bases). The CDR3 length is 14 residues. Germline V lookup: CDR1 LNHDA, CDR2 SQIVND (reference sequence). V was trimmed by 6 bases and J by 0 bases, leaving 9 bases between them. The CDR3 sequence: CASRQTGSGNTIYF. The CDR3 nucleotides read TGTGCCAGTAGGCAAACAGGCTCTGGAAACACCATATATTTT.

The genes are TRBV4-1 and TRBJ1-5, with a possible D match to TRBD1 (6 bases). The CDR3 consists of 15 residues. V lost 4 bases to trimming and J lost 1 base, with 11 bases between them. Germline CDR1 MGHRA, CDR2 YSYEKL. CDR3 amino acids: CASSPGAPSNQPQHF. The DNA for the CDR3 is TGCGCCAGCAGCCCAGGGGCCCCGAGCAATCAGCCCCAGCATTTT.

The rearrangement links TRBV5-1 to TRBJ2-7; 8 nucleotides line up with TRBD1. CDR3 length: 15 residues. Per the germline V gene, CDR1 is SGHRS and CDR2 is YFSETQ. V was pared by 1 base and J by 2 bases, with 5 bases of the junction left unmatched. The CDR3 sequence is CASSLYRTGTYEQYF. The CDR3 nucleotides read TGCGCCAGCAGCTTGTATCGGACAGGGACCTACGAGCAGTACTTC.

The count of this clone is one. This sequence joins TRBV6-5 and TRBJ1-6; 9 positions agree with TRBD1. The CDR3 is made up of 14 amino acids. Germline lookup yields CDR1 MNHEY and CDR2 SVGAGI. J gave up 9 bases and V 7 bases, and 7 bases lay outside the gene matches. Written as DNA, the CDR3 is TGTGCCAGCACCTTCGGACAGGGGAGTTCACCCCTCCACTTT. This gives the protein CASTFGQGSSPLHF.

The V gene is TRBV7-2, the J gene TRBJ2-1, with TRBD2 identical over 8 bases. This CDR3 comprises 18 residues. From germline, CDR1 is SGHTA and CDR2 FQGNSA. V dropped 1 base and J dropped 7; count of bases not matched to a gene: 15. CDR3 loop: CASSLDIAGTWVKNEQFF. The DNA for the CDR3 is TGTGCCAGCAGCTTAGATATAGCGGGGACGTGGGTAAAAAATGAGCAGTTCTTC.

In its sample, this clone was seen a few times. The chain has TRBV15 and TRBJ1-6; 8 bases map to TRBD1. Germline lookup yields CDR1 LNHNV and CDR2 YYDKDF (reference sequence). The CDR3 is made up of 14 amino acids. V shed 6 bases and J 7 bases; nucleotides not matched to a gene: 5. CDR3 nucleotide sequence: TGTGCCACCAGAGCGACAGGGGTCAATTCACCCCTCCACTTT. It translates to CATRATGVNSPLHF.